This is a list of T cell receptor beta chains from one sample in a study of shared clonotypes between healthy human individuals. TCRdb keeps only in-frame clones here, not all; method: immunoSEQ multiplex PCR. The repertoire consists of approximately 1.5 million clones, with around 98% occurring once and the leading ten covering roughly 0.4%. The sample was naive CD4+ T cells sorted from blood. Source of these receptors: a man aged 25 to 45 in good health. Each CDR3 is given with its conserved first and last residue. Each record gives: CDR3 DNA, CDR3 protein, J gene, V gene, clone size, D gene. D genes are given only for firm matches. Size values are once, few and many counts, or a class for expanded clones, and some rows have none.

cdr3_nt: TGTGCCAGCACTCTGACAGGGTCCGAGCAGTACTTC
cdr3_aa: CASTLTGSEQYF
j_call: TRBJ2-7
v_call: TRBV11-2
clone_size: NA
d_call: TRBD1

cdr3_nt: TGTGCCAGCAGGGGCGGGGAAAGTCTCTCTCGGGAGCAGTACTTC
cdr3_aa: CASRGGESLSREQYF
j_call: TRBJ2-7
v_call: TRBV6-1
clone_size: NA
d_call: NA

cdr3_nt: TGTGCCAGCAGTTTAGTTGGTCTAGCGGGGGGCCGGGGGCCCTACGAGCAGTACTTC
cdr3_aa: CASSLVGLAGGRGPYEQYF
j_call: TRBJ2-7
v_call: TRBV28
clone_size: NA
d_call: TRBD2

cdr3_nt: TGTGCCAGCAGTGAAGAGGCGGGGATCTTAAGGGGTGAGCAGTTCTTC
cdr3_aa: CASSEEAGILRGEQFF
j_call: TRBJ2-1
v_call: TRBV27
clone_size: NA
d_call: NA

cdr3_nt: TGTGCCAGCAGCTTCCTCGACATAGCTAACTATGGCTACACCTTC
cdr3_aa: CASSFLDIANYGYTF
j_call: TRBJ1-2
v_call: TRBV7-9
clone_size: NA
d_call: NA

cdr3_nt: TGTGCCAGTACCCAGGCCCCCTGGGATCAGCCCCAGCATTTT
cdr3_aa: CASTQAPWDQPQHF
j_call: TRBJ1-5
v_call: TRBV19
clone_size: NA
d_call: NA

cdr3_nt: TGTGCCAGCAGTTACCCGGGAACGGATACAGATACGCAGTATTTT
cdr3_aa: CASSYPGTDTDTQYF
j_call: TRBJ2-3
v_call: TRBV6-6
clone_size: NA
d_call: NA

cdr3_nt: TGTGCCAGCAGTCTCGGTACTACAGGGCGGAGAGAGCAGTACTTC
cdr3_aa: CASSLGTTGRREQYF
j_call: TRBJ2-7
v_call: TRBV28
clone_size: NA
d_call: NA

cdr3_nt: TGCAGCGTCACGGGGAGCTCCTACAATGAGCAGTTCTTC
cdr3_aa: CSVTGSSYNEQFF
j_call: TRBJ2-1
v_call: TRBV29-1
clone_size: NA
d_call: NA

cdr3_nt: TGCGCCAGCAGCTCAACCCCCCGGCAGAGCACAGATACGCAGTATTTT
cdr3_aa: CASSSTPRQSTDTQYF
j_call: TRBJ2-3
v_call: TRBV5-1
clone_size: once
d_call: NA

cdr3_nt: TGTGCCAGCAGCTTCGGCGCCCGGTTCACTAGCGGAACCTACGAGCAGTACTTC
cdr3_aa: CASSFGARFTSGTYEQYF
j_call: TRBJ2-7
v_call: TRBV5-4
clone_size: NA
d_call: TRBD2

cdr3_nt: TGTGCCAGTAGTATAGCGACAGGGGCCCTCAATCAGCCCCAGCATTTT
cdr3_aa: CASSIATGALNQPQHF
j_call: TRBJ1-5
v_call: TRBV19
clone_size: once
d_call: TRBD1

cdr3_nt: TGTGCCAGCTCGCCGGAGGGGGGTCAGCCCCAGCATTTT
cdr3_aa: CASSPEGGQPQHF
j_call: TRBJ1-5
v_call: TRBV18
clone_size: NA
d_call: NA

cdr3_nt: TGTGCCAGCAGCTCCACCGGACTCCTCGGGTACGAGCAGTACTTC
cdr3_aa: CASSSTGLLGYEQYF
j_call: TRBJ2-7
v_call: TRBV9
clone_size: NA
d_call: NA

cdr3_nt: TGCGCCAGCAGCTTGGGCCCAAGGACAGGAGATATCTACGAGCAGTACTTC
cdr3_aa: CASSLGPRTGDIYEQYF
j_call: TRBJ2-7
v_call: TRBV5-1
clone_size: NA
d_call: TRBD1

cdr3_nt: TGTGCCAGCAGCTTAGTAAGCGGGATTGGCTACGAGCAGTACTTC
cdr3_aa: CASSLVSGIGYEQYF
j_call: TRBJ2-7
v_call: TRBV11-2
clone_size: NA
d_call: TRBD2

cdr3_nt: TGCAGTGCCCGCGGGGGGTATGAGCAGTTCTTC
cdr3_aa: CSARGGYEQFF
j_call: TRBJ2-1
v_call: TRBV20-1
clone_size: once
d_call: TRBD2

cdr3_nt: TGTGCCAGCAGTGTAACTAGCGCTTACAATGAGCAGTTCTTC
cdr3_aa: CASSVTSAYNEQFF
j_call: TRBJ2-1
v_call: TRBV6-4
clone_size: NA
d_call: TRBD2

cdr3_nt: TGTGCCATCAGGGGTAGCGATTACGAGCAGTACTTC
cdr3_aa: CAIRGSDYEQYF
j_call: TRBJ2-7
v_call: TRBV10-3
clone_size: NA
d_call: NA

cdr3_nt: TGCGCCAGCAGCTCATACCCCGGGACAGGGGGCACTGAAGCTTTCTTT
cdr3_aa: CASSSYPGTGGTEAFF
j_call: TRBJ1-1
v_call: TRBV5-1
clone_size: once
d_call: TRBD1

cdr3_nt: TGTGCCAGCAGAGCTGGACGGTATAGCAATCAGCCCCAGCATTTT
cdr3_aa: CASRAGRYSNQPQHF
j_call: TRBJ1-5
v_call: TRBV7-2
clone_size: NA
d_call: NA

cdr3_nt: TGTGCCAGCAGAACGAATGGGTACACTGAAGCTTTCTTT
cdr3_aa: CASRTNGYTEAFF
j_call: TRBJ1-1
v_call: TRBV28
clone_size: NA
d_call: NA

cdr3_nt: TGTGCCTGGAGTGTGGGGGGCGGTCCCATGAACACTGAAGCTTTCTTT
cdr3_aa: CAWSVGGGPMNTEAFF
j_call: TRBJ1-1
v_call: TRBV30
clone_size: NA
d_call: NA

cdr3_nt: TGTGCCAGCAGCTTGAGCAGAAGCCTGTCCTATGGCTACACCTTC
cdr3_aa: CASSLSRSLSYGYTF
j_call: TRBJ1-2
v_call: TRBV5-5
clone_size: NA
d_call: NA

cdr3_nt: TGCGCCAGCAGCTCTGGGGTCCAGAAAAACATTCAGTACTTC
cdr3_aa: CASSSGVQKNIQYF
j_call: TRBJ2-4
v_call: TRBV5-1
clone_size: once
d_call: NA

cdr3_nt: TGTGCCAGCAGCTTAAGGTTGACTAAGTGGGAGGAGACCCAGTACTTC
cdr3_aa: CASSLRLTKWEETQYF
j_call: TRBJ2-5
v_call: TRBV7-9
clone_size: NA
d_call: NA